Shown below are 2 T cell receptor beta chains from a single sample sequenced in a study of control samples from healthy donors and cancer patients. Only in-frame clones appear in the TCRdb table, and some are missing; sequencing was by immunoSEQ multiplex PCR. The table records approximately 120,000 clones, about nine tenths of them present only once. The specimen sequenced was blood. The receptors here all came from a human donor in good health. The donor label of this sample is uncertain.

The chain uses TRBV19 and TRBJ1-2; TRBD1 is a possible D gene (5 bases). CDR1 is LNHDA and CDR2 is SQIVND in the germline V gene (reference sequence). The V end was cut by 4 bases, the J end by 4 bases, with 16 bases between. This CDR3 has 15 amino acids. CDR3 nucleotide sequence: TGTGCCAGTAGTAAAGCGACAGCTGCATTCTATGGCTACACCTTC. Amino acids: CASSKATAAFYGYTF.

V usage is TRBV5-4 and J usage is TRBJ1-6, with unresolved D. Trimming stripped 7 bases from V and 4 bases from J, with 18 bases between. The CDR3 spans 16 residues. CDR1 is SGHNT, CDR2 YYREEE, per germline (reference sequence). DNA of the CDR3: TGTGCCAGCGGACCACGAGGCCGAAGTTATAATTCACCCCTCCACTTT. Encoded protein: CASGPRGRSYNSPLHF.